A single sample is the source of the 23 T cell receptor beta chains below, sequenced in a study of follicular helper T cells after annual influenza vaccination. TCRdb keeps only in-frame clones here, not all; method: immunoSEQ multiplex PCR. The repertoire holds 9,500 to 10,000 clones, with approximately 83% as singletons. Time point in this sample: 2013-2014 season, 7 days after vaccination. Sequencing was performed on CXCR5- memory CD4+ T cells sorted from blood, taken 7 days after influenza vaccination. The receptors shown here come from an adult who received the influenza vaccine.

The chain carries TRBV11-2 and TRBJ2-1; possibly TRBD1 for D (5 bases). Germline V gene data show CDR1 as SGHAT and CDR2 as FQNNGV. The V gene lost 6 bases and the J gene lost 0 bases, with 9 bases spanning the gap. The CDR3 consists of 14 residues. The CDR3 coding sequence is TGTGCCAGCAGAGTCAGGGCCTCCTACAATGAGCAGTTCTTC. Its protein is CASRVRASYNEQFF. Filled out from reference TRBV11-2 and TRBJ2-1, the complete variable domain reads EAGVAQSPRYKIIEKRQSVAFWCNPISGHATLYWYQQILGQGPKLLIQFQNNGVVDDSQLPKDRFSAERLKGVDSTLKIQPAKLEDSAVYLCASRVRASYNEQFFGPGTRLTVL.

This rearrangement joins TRBV7-3 to TRBJ1-2, with D possibly being TRBD1 (5 bases). The CDR3 has 13 amino acids. Germline V CDR1 and CDR2: SGHTA, FQGTGA. The germline V and J ends were trimmed by 2 bases and 8 bases, with 12 bases remaining between them. This chain's CDR3 is CASSLASGDGYTF. DNA for the CDR3: TGTGCCAGCAGCTTAGCGTCGGGGGACGGCTACACCTTC.

CDR3 loop: CASSPTGSQEKLFF. The DNA of the CDR3 is TGTGCCAGTAGTCCGACAGGGAGTCAGGAAAAACTGTTTTTT. J is TRBJ1-4 and V is TRBV19; 7 positions match TRBD1. The ends lost 5 bases at V and 8 bases at J; junction bases unmatched: 8. This CDR3 region has 14 residues. Germline CDR1 is LNHDA and CDR2 is SQIVND (reference sequence).

V usage is TRBV7-7 and J usage is TRBJ2-1; 7 bases are a match to TRBD1. This CDR3 spans 13 amino acids. From germline, CDR1 is SSHAT and CDR2 FNYEAQ (reference sequence). The V segment lost 2 bases and the J segment 9 bases; nucleotides outside the gene matches: 4. The CDR3 loop reads CASSLKQGSEQFF. The CDR3 region has the DNA TGTGCCAGCAGCTTAAAACAGGGGTCTGAGCAGTTCTTC.

This clone turned up a few times. This chain joins TRBV5-1 and TRBJ1-2; TRBD1 matches 7 bases. The germline V gene has CDR1 SGHRS and CDR2 YFSETQ. The CDR3 runs to 14 residues. V dropped 0 bases and J dropped 4; count of bases not matched to a gene: 3. CDR3 sequence (DNA): TGCGCCAGCAGCTTGGAGGGGACAGCCTATGGCTACACCTTC. This sequence encodes CASSLEGTAYGYTF.

This clone has more than one count but fewer than ten. This rearrangement joins TRBV5-1 to TRBJ1-1; the D is unclear. The V and J ends lost 0 bases and 4 bases respectively, with 10 bases between them. The length of the CDR3 is 14 residues. Germline V gene data show CDR1 as SGHRS and CDR2 as YFSETQ. CDR3 sequence (DNA): TGCGCCAGCAGCTTGGCCCCTCCGGGCACTGAAGCTTTCTTT. It yields the protein CASSLAPPGTEAFF. The whole variable domain, filled in from reference TRBV5-1 and TRBJ1-1, reads KAGVTQTPRYLIKTRGQQVTLSCSPISGHRSVSWYQQTPGQGLQFLFEYFSETQRNKGNFPGRFSGRQFSNSRSEMNVSTLELGDSALYLCASSLAPPGTEAFFGQGTRLTVV.

This clone came up a few times. This sequence joins TRBV2 and TRBJ1-5, with D possibly being TRBD1 (5 bases). V was trimmed by 3 bases and J by 2 bases, leaving 8 bases between them. Germline loops: CDR1 SNHLY, CDR2 FYNNEI. This CDR3 spans 14 amino acids. CDR3 nucleotide sequence: TGTGCCAGCAGTGACAGGGTGGGCAATCAGCCCCAGCATTTT. This translates into CASSDRVGNQPQHF.

The rearrangement joins TRBV19 to TRBJ2-6; no reliable D call. The CDR3 loop spans 15 amino acids. Germline CDR1 reads LNHDA; CDR2 reads SQIVND (reference sequence). With 8 bases removed from V and 0 bases from J, the gap between germline ends came to 11 bases. The DNA for the CDR3 is TGTGCCAGTTCCCGGGTAAACTCTGGGGCCAACGTCCTGACTTTC. It codes for CASSRVNSGANVLTF.

The chain couples TRBV18 to TRBJ2-2; 14 bases match TRBD2. Trimming at V came to 3 bases and at J to 6 bases, leaving 6 bases not matched to a gene. The CDR3 has 17 amino acids. Per germline, CDR1 KGHSH and CDR2 LQKENI. CDR3 DNA sequence: TGTGCCAGCTCACCGCCCGGGACTAGCGGGGGTGCCGGGGAGCTGTTTTTT. Translation: CASSPPGTSGGAGELFF.

The chain joins TRBV5-5 to TRBJ2-1; TRBD2 matches at 9 bases. This CDR3 comprises 16 residues. Germline loops: CDR1 SGHKS, CDR2 YYEKEE (reference sequence). The junction had 9 bases not matched to a gene; V was cut back by 2 bases and J by 6 bases. The DNA for the CDR3 is TGTGCCAGCAGCTTCGGGACTAGCAGTTTGGGCAATGAGCAGTTCTTC. Its translation: CASSFGTSSLGNEQFF.

The genes are TRBV11-1 and TRBJ2-5; D is unresolved. This CDR3 has 13 residues. Trimming removed 3 bases at V and 0 bases at J, with 5 bases between. From germline, CDR1 is SGHAT and CDR2 FQDESV (reference sequence). This CDR3 reads CASSFTYQETQYF. As DNA, the CDR3 is TGTGCCAGCAGCTTCACATACCAAGAGACCCAGTACTTC.

The rearrangement uses TRBV6-6 and TRBJ1-1; D gene ambiguous. This CDR3 spans 11 amino acids. CDR1 and CDR2 from the germline V gene are MNHNY and SVGAGI (reference sequence). V dropped 5 bases and J dropped 6 bases, with 7 bases sitting between them. The CDR3 DNA reads as TGTGCCAGCAGTCGAGAGGCTGAAGCTTTCTTT. Translating it yields CASSREAEAFF.

The chain combines TRBV2 with TRBJ1-5; D is perhaps TRBD1 (6 bases). Per germline, CDR1 SNHLY and CDR2 FYNNEI. This CDR3 contains 14 residues. Trimming removed 8 bases at V and 5 bases at J, with 16 bases between. The CDR3 loop reads CASARGGADQPQHF. CDR3 bases: TGTGCCAGCGCCCGCGGGGGGGCAGATCAGCCCCAGCATTTT. Full variable domain (remainder filled in from reference TRBV2 and TRBJ1-5): EPEVTQTPSHQVTQMGQEVILRCVPISNHLYFYWYRQILGQKVEFLVSFYNNEISEKSEIFDDQFSVERPDGSNFTLKIRSTKLEDSAMYFCASARGGADQPQHFGDGTRLSIL.

The rearrangement links TRBV28 to TRBJ2-7, with 7 bases lining up with TRBD1. V lost 6 bases, J lost 5 bases, and 13 bases stayed unmatched. CDR1 is MDHEN, CDR2 SYDVKM, per germline. The CDR3 spans 15 residues. CDR3 nucleotide sequence: TGTGCCAGCAGCCCACGGGGCAGGGGGTTCGACGAGCAGTACTTC. Its translation: CASSPRGRGFDEQYF.

The chain carries TRBV19 and TRBJ2-3; 7 bases map to TRBD2. CDR1 is LNHDA, CDR2 SQIVND, per germline (reference sequence). Losses at the gene ends were 7 bases for V and 4 bases for J; bases not matched to a gene: 11. This CDR3 is 15 amino acids long. This chain's CDR3 is CASTPRGVRADTQYF. The CDR3 DNA is TGTGCCAGTACGCCCCGGGGGGTTCGCGCAGATACGCAGTATTTT.

The chain links TRBV27 to TRBJ1-6; 9 bases agree with TRBD1. With V trimmed by 2 bases and J by 0 bases, 20 bases remained unmatched. Germline V gives CDR1 MNHEY, CDR2 SMNVEV (reference sequence). This CDR3 region has 23 residues. CDR3 sequence: CASSLRDRVDDPYYTSYNSPLHF. The CDR3 coding sequence is TGTGCCAGCAGTTTACGGGACAGGGTGGACGATCCTTACTATACCTCCTATAATTCACCCCTCCACTTT.

The chain carries TRBV2 and TRBJ2-3, with unresolved D. The CDR3 loop spans 13 amino acids. From germline, CDR1 is SNHLY and CDR2 FYNNEI. V lost 11 bases and J 1 base, leaving 13 bases between the germline ends. CDR3 bases: TGTGCCGGGTTCCTCGGCGGCACAGATACGCAGTATTTT. Translated, it gives CAGFLGGTDTQYF.

The chain has TRBV6-1 and TRBJ1-5; 9 positions match TRBD1. This CDR3 region has 15 residues. CDR1 and CDR2 from the germline V gene are MNHNS and SASEGT. V gave up 6 bases and J gave up 8 bases; unmatched junction bases: 11. DNA of the CDR3: TGTGCCAGCAGGTTCAACAGGGGGCCATTTAAGCCCCAGCATTTT. It specifies CASRFNRGPFKPQHF.

Notes on this clone: The junction differs from germline at one of its ends, possibly a read error. The chain recombines TRBV7-2 with TRBJ1-5, with TRBD1 as a possible D gene (5 bases). This CDR3 is 15 amino acids long. Per germline, CDR1 SGHTA and CDR2 FQGNSA. The CDR3 DNA is TGTGCCAGCAGTTTAGTAATGGGGGGCAATCAGCCCCAGCATTTT. Amino acids: CASSLVMGGNQPQHF.

This clone was recorded once. The chain links TRBV19 to TRBJ1-3; D uncertain. V lost 4 bases and J 0 bases, leaving 19 bases between the germline ends. There are 18 residues in the CDR3. CDR1 and CDR2 (germline): LNHDA, SQIVND (reference sequence). CDR3 protein: CASSTPSDSGFSGNTIYF. The CDR3 DNA is TGTGCCAGTAGTACTCCATCCGACTCAGGATTCTCTGGAAACACCATATATTTT.

The V gene is TRBV30, the J gene TRBJ1-1; D may be TRBD1 (6 bases). In germline, CDR1 is GTSNPN, CDR2 SVGIG (reference sequence). The CDR3 totals 16 residues. V dropped 1 base and J dropped 8 bases, with 23 bases sitting between them. The CDR3 loop is CAWSGQVRIRASEAFF. DNA of the CDR3: TGTGCCTGGAGTGGACAGGTCCGGATTCGAGCGTCCGAAGCTTTCTTT.

This clone came up a few times. The chain couples TRBV4-3 to TRBJ2-3; D is unresolved. V lost 2 bases, J lost 1 base, and 7 bases lay in between. The CDR3 is 14 residues long. The germline CDR1 and CDR2 sequences are LGHNA and YSLEER. In DNA form, the CDR3 reads TGCGCCAGCAGCCAAAATAGGGGCACAGATACGCAGTATTTT. Translated, it gives CASSQNRGTDTQYF.

The chain combines TRBV30 with TRBJ1-5; 7 bases map to TRBD1. The V and J ends lost 3 bases and 3 bases, in that order; junction bases with no gene match: 2. Germline V gene data show CDR1 as GTSNPN and CDR2 as SVGIG (reference sequence). This CDR3 spans 13 amino acids. This CDR3 reads CAWRGQDNQPQHF. The CDR3 DNA is TGTGCCTGGAGAGGACAGGACAATCAGCCCCAGCATTTT.